These T cell receptor beta chains were read from a single sample in a study of OX40 agonist ivuxolimab in advanced cancers. Libraries were prepared by immunoSEQ multiplex PCR; TCRdb keeps only in-frame clonotypes and omits some of them. This sample has fewer than 55,000 clones, with 84% found just once. Sequenced material: CD4+ or CD8+ T cells sorted from blood, taken in a trial of the OX40 agonist ivuxolimab. These receptors were collected from an adult with an advanced solid tumor such as melanoma, head and neck, liver or kidney cancer. Each CDR3 is given with its conserved first and last residue. A D gene is named only where the DNA matches it firmly. A clone size is listed for some rows: how often the clone was seen (once, few, many), or a class if it is expanded.

V	size	J	D	DNA	CDR3
TRBV7-3	NA	TRBJ2-1	NA	TGTGCCAGCAGCTCATTATTGGGGGTCTACAATGAGCAGTTCTTC	CASSSLLGVYNEQFF
TRBV29-1	NA	TRBJ2-1	NA	TGCAGCGTTGCCGGTGAGCAGTTCTTC	CSVAGEQFF
TRBV4-2	NA	TRBJ2-7	NA	TGTGCCAGCAGCCAAATTTCCGGCCTCTCCTACGAGCAGTACTTC	CASSQISGLSYEQYF
TRBV6-5	NA	TRBJ2-1	TRBD2	TGTGCCAGCAGTTACTCTGGGACTAGCGGCGAGCAGTTCTTC	CASSYSGTSGEQFF
TRBV5-1	NA	TRBJ2-5	TRBD1	TGCGCCAGCGATCGACAGGGGGCCAGAGAGACCCAGTACTTC	CASDRQGARETQYF
TRBV4-1	NA	TRBJ2-7	NA	TGCGCCAGCAGCCAAGAGTGGAGGACAGCCTCCTACGAGCAGTACTTC	CASSQEWRTASYEQYF
TRBV7-9	NA	TRBJ2-3	NA	TGTGCCAGCAGCCACACACCTGAGTGGGATACGCAGTATTTT	CASSHTPEWDTQYF
TRBV5-1	NA	TRBJ1-4	TRBD1	TGCGCCAGCAGCTATTCCGGGACAGGGGATGAAAAACTGTTTTTT	CASSYSGTGDEKLFF
TRBV27	NA	TRBJ1-1	NA	TGTGCCAGCAGTTTATTAGGGATGAACACTGAAGCTTTCTTT	CASSLLGMNTEAFF
TRBV19	NA	TRBJ2-5	TRBD2	TGTGCCAGTAGTATAGTAGCGGGAGGGCCGGGAGAGACCCAGTACTTC	CASSIVAGGPGETQYF
TRBV18	NA	TRBJ2-5	NA	TGTGCCAGCTCACCGACAGCGGGGACCCAGTACTTC	CASSPTAGTQYF
TRBV6-4	NA	TRBJ2-6	NA	TGTGCCAGCAGTATAGGTACACGACAAAGTCGGGCCAACGTCCTGACTTTC	CASSIGTRQSRANVLTF
TRBV28	NA	TRBJ1-4	TRBD1	TGTGCCAGCAGTTTGAGAGGAGACAGGGTTTTTGGGCTGTTTTTT	CASSLRGDRVFGLFF
TRBV29-1	NA	TRBJ1-2	TRBD1	TGCAGCGTTGAAGATCCGGTCAGGGGGTCCCCCAAAACCGGCTACACCTTC	CSVEDPVRGSPKTGYTF
TRBV29-1	NA	TRBJ2-7	TRBD1	TGCAGCGTTGAAGGGACAGGGCTCAACTACGAGCAGTACTTC	CSVEGTGLNYEQYF
TRBV13	NA	TRBJ1-2	TRBD1	TGTGCCAGCCAACAGGGGAGGGCTAACTATGGCTACACCTTC	CASQQGRANYGYTF
TRBV15	NA	TRBJ2-1	NA	TGTGCCACCAGCGATCCTCGTGGAACTCATGACAATGAGCAGTTCTTC	CATSDPRGTHDNEQFF
TRBV4-1	NA	TRBJ1-3	NA	TGCGCCAGCAGTTCTATTGAGGGAAACACCATATATTTT	CASSSIEGNTIYF
TRBV28	NA	TRBJ2-7	NA	TGTGCCAGCAGTTTCCGACCCCGGGGGGAGCAGTACTTC	CASSFRPRGEQYF
TRBV4-3	NA	TRBJ2-5	NA	TGCGCCAGCAGCCAAGATGGTAGGGGACGGGAGACCCAGTACTTC	CASSQDGRGRETQYF
TRBV5-1	few	TRBJ1-1	TRBD1	TGCGCCAGCAGCATAACAGGGGGCTCGAACACTGAAGCTTTCTTT	CASSITGGSNTEAFF
TRBV7-2	NA	TRBJ2-3	TRBD2	TGTGCCAGCAGCTTAACTAGCGGAGAAACAGATACGCAGTATTTT	CASSLTSGETDTQYF
TRBV6-4	NA	TRBJ2-1	TRBD2	TGTGCCAGCAGTGGGGAAGCGGGAGGTTCCAATGAGCAGTTCTTC	CASSGEAGGSNEQFF
TRBV14	few	TRBJ2-7	NA	TGTGCCAGCAGCCAGAATAGTAGAGTCTGGTACTTC	CASSQNSRVWYF
TRBV28	NA	TRBJ1-2	TRBD1	TGTGCCAGCAGTCTCCGGACAGGGGGCGCGTACTACGGCTACACCTTC	CASSLRTGGAYYGYTF
TRBV6-6	NA	TRBJ1-2	NA	TGTGCCAGCAGTTACTCGATCGGCTACACCTTC	CASSYSIGYTF
TRBV2	NA	TRBJ1-1	NA	TGTGCCACCTTGACTGTGAACACTGAAGCTTTCTTT	CATLTVNTEAFF
TRBV6-5	NA	TRBJ1-1	NA	TGTGCCAGCAGTTATTCCAGGGCGGACACTGAAGCTTTCTTT	CASSYSRADTEAFF
TRBV7-2	NA	TRBJ2-7	TRBD2	TGTGCCAGCAGCTTACTAGCGGGAGGGTCCAACGAGCAGTACTTC	CASSLLAGGSNEQYF
TRBV7-3	NA	TRBJ2-3	TRBD2	TGTGCCAGCAGCCTAAAGACTAGCGGGGGGGCCCGTACGCAGTATTTT	CASSLKTSGGARTQYF
TRBV6-1	NA	TRBJ2-7	NA	TGTGCCAGCAAAGATGGGCCCGAGCAGTACTTC	CASKDGPEQYF
TRBV6-4	NA	TRBJ2-1	NA	TGTGCCAGCAGTGTATTGGGGACACAGTACAATGAGCAGTTCTTC	CASSVLGTQYNEQFF
TRBV19	NA	TRBJ2-1	TRBD2	TGTGCCAGTAGTATGACTAGCGGCGATTCTTACTACAATGAGCAGTTCTTC	CASSMTSGDSYYNEQFF
TRBV10-2	NA	TRBJ2-1	TRBD1	TGCGCCAGCAGACCGACAGGGAGTGAGCAGTTCTTC	CASRPTGSEQFF
TRBV4-3	NA	TRBJ1-4	TRBD1	TGCGCCAGCAGCCCAGGGACAGGGGAGGGCAGTGAAAAACTGTTTTTT	CASSPGTGEGSEKLFF
TRBV5-8	once	TRBJ2-2	NA	TGTGCCAGCAGCTTGGGCGGGTTGAACACCGGGGAGCTGTTTTTT	CASSLGGLNTGELFF
TRBV27	medium-sized	TRBJ1-5	NA	TGTGCCAGCAGTTCCTACTGGGGGAATCAGCCCCAGCATTTT	CASSSYWGNQPQHF
TRBV19	NA	TRBJ1-1	TRBD1	TGTGCCAGTAGTTGGATGGGGACAGGAAGAACTGAAGCTTTCTTT	CASSWMGTGRTEAFF
TRBV6-1	NA	TRBJ1-5	NA	TGTGCCAGCAGTGAGGACACATACCAGCCCCAGCATTTT	CASSEDTYQPQHF
TRBV12-2	NA	TRBJ1-5	NA	TGTGCAAGTCGCTTAGGCGGCGGGGGCAATCAGCCCCAGCATTTT	CASRLGGGGNQPQHF
TRBV12-5	NA	TRBJ2-1	TRBD2	TGTGCTAGTGGTCCGGGACTAGCGGGGGGGGATGAGCAGTTCTTC	CASGPGLAGGDEQFF
TRBV7-9	NA	TRBJ1-1	NA	TGTGCCAGCAGCTTATCCGTCGGCCTCCCCGACACTGAAGCTTTCTTT	CASSLSVGLPDTEAFF
TRBV10-2	NA	TRBJ2-1	TRBD2	TGCGCCAGCAGTGATCGCGGGGGGAAGGAGCATGAGCAGTTCTTC	CASSDRGGKEHEQFF
TRBV28	NA	TRBJ2-7	NA	TGTGCCAGCAGTTTAGACAGTACCTACGAGCAGTACTTC	CASSLDSTYEQYF
TRBV7-9	NA	TRBJ1-5	NA	TGTGCCAGCAGCGATAGGGACGGCAATCAGCCCCAGCATTTT	CASSDRDGNQPQHF
TRBV11-3	NA	TRBJ2-7	TRBD1	TGTGCCAGCAGCCCCTCCGGGACAGGGCACGACGAGCAGTACTTC	CASSPSGTGHDEQYF
TRBV28	NA	TRBJ1-6	NA	TGTGTCAGCGCCAGGGAGAATAATTCACCCCTCCACTTT	CVSARENNSPLHF
TRBV15	NA	TRBJ1-2	TRBD1	TGTGCCACCAGCAGAGTAAGCTGGACAGGCGGAGGCTACACCTTC	CATSRVSWTGGGYTF
TRBV4-3	NA	TRBJ1-2	NA	TGCGCCAGCAGCCAAGGACAGTTCTATACTAACTATGGCTACACCTTC	CASSQGQFYTNYGYTF
TRBV9	NA	TRBJ2-7	TRBD2	TGTGCCAGCAGCGTAGATGCGGGAGGTTCGCTTTACGAGCAGTACTTC	CASSVDAGGSLYEQYF
TRBV27	NA	TRBJ2-7	NA	TGTGCCAGCAGTCTAGCCTACCGGGACGGCTACTACGAGCAGTACTTC	CASSLAYRDGYYEQYF
TRBV19	few	TRBJ1-6	TRBD1	TGTGCCAGTACAGGGGGTATATTACCCCTCCACTTT	CASTGGILPLHF
TRBV4-2	NA	TRBJ2-2	TRBD2	TGTGCCAGCAGCCAAGAGGGAGGGGTCGTAGCCGGGGAGCTGTTTTTT	CASSQEGGVVAGELFF
TRBV4-1	NA	TRBJ1-5	NA	TGCGCCAGCAGCCCGGATCACCTAAATCAGCCCCAGCATTTT	CASSPDHLNQPQHF